The 21 T cell receptor beta chains listed next were all sequenced from one sample in a study of blood T cell repertoires in COVID-19. This table comes from immunoSEQ multiplex PCR, and its TCRdb copy is limited to in-frame clones, with some not included. The repertoire includes nearly 200,000 clones, 84% of them detected once, and about 20% sits in the top ten. Material: peripheral blood. Receptors originate from a human donor in a cohort sampled during active COVID-19.

The rearrangement joins TRBV3-1 (or the pseudogene TRBV3-2) to TRBJ2-7; TRBD1 agrees at 7 bases. CDR3 length: 12 amino acids. The ends lost 1 base at V and 10 bases at J; junction bases unmatched: 4. Germline values: CDR1 LGHDT, CDR2 YNNKEL (reference sequence). In DNA, the CDR3 is TGTGCCAGCAGCCAAGCAACAGGGGTTCAGTACGTC. Translating it yields CASSQATGVQYV.

The chain uses TRBV27 and TRBJ2-1; D uncertain. Germline V gene sequence: CDR1 MNHEY, CDR2 SMNVEV (reference sequence). CDR3 length equals 13 residues. Deletions cut 6 bases from V and 8 bases from J, with 14 bases between. CDR3 protein: CASSLFPIHEQFF. The CDR3, as DNA: TGTGCCAGCAGCCTATTCCCCATCCATGAGCAGTTCTTC.

This clone appeared a single time. For the CDR3, the DNA is TGTGCCTGGAGCGGGATTGGGGGCGGAAACATTCAGTACTTC. Protein product: CAWSGIGGGNIQYF. The chain employs TRBV30 and TRBJ2-4, with D possibly matching TRBD1 (6 bases). The CDR3 runs 14 residues. Per germline, CDR1 GTSNPN and CDR2 SVGIG (reference sequence). Deletions cut 3 bases from V and 6 bases from J, with 15 bases between.

This chain joins TRBV6-5 and TRBJ1-5, with TRBD1 identical over 9 bases. The CDR3 loop spans 13 amino acids. Germline values: CDR1 MNHEY, CDR2 SVGAGI. V gave up 7 bases and J gave up 4 bases; unmatched junction bases: 2. The CDR3 loop reads CASTQGANQPQHF. The CDR3 DNA reads TGTGCCAGCACACAGGGGGCGAATCAGCCCCAGCATTTT.

CDR3 sequence (DNA): TGTGCCAGCAGCCCTCAGGACAGGGTTGTAGCCGAGCAGTACGTC. It specifies CASSPQDRVVAEQYV. This rearrangement joins TRBV11-2 to TRBJ2-7; 8 bases map to TRBD1. The CDR3 is made up of 15 amino acids. CDR1 and CDR2 (germline): SGHAT, FQNNGV. V lost 5 bases to trimming and J lost 6 bases; unmatched junction nucleotides: 12.

The chain links TRBV28 to TRBJ1-1; D is undetermined. The ends were cut back, 2 bases at V and 0 bases at J, with 10 bases in the middle. CDR3 length: 15 amino acids. Per germline, CDR1 MDHEN and CDR2 SYDVKM. This CDR3 reads CASSLDGGMNTEAFF. CDR3 nucleotide sequence: TGTGCCAGCAGTTTAGACGGAGGAATGAACACTGAAGCTTTCTTT. The full variable domain, its missing parts supplied by reference TRBV28 and TRBJ1-1, is DVKVTQSSRYLVKRTGEKVFLECVQDMDHENMFWYRQDPGLGLRLIYFSYDVKMKEKGDIPEGYSVSREKKERFSLILESASTNQTSMYLCASSLDGGMNTEAFFGQGTRLTVV.

The chain carries TRBV7-2 and TRBJ1-2, with unresolved D. Per germline, CDR1 SGHTA and CDR2 FQGNSA. The V end lost 1 base, the J end lost 4 bases, and 16 bases lay between the germline ends. CDR3 length: 16 amino acids. The CDR3: CASSLEPSGVSYGYTF. The CDR3 bases are TGTGCCAGCAGCTTAGAACCCTCCGGGGTATCCTATGGCTACACCTTC.

The genes are TRBV4-2 and TRBJ1-2, with D possibly matching TRBD1 (5 bases). CDR3 length: 14 amino acids. The germline V and J ends were trimmed by 0 bases and 2 bases, with 7 bases remaining between them. Germline V gene sequence: CDR1 LGHNA, CDR2 YNFKEQ. The CDR3 nucleotides read TGTGCCAGCAGCCAAGAGGGGCCCAACTATGGCTACACCTTC. Translating it yields CASSQEGPNYGYTF.

This sequence joins TRBV19 and TRBJ1-6; 7 bases line up with TRBD1. In germline, CDR1 is LNHDA, CDR2 SQIVND (reference sequence). There are 14 residues in the CDR3. V lost 9 bases to trimming and J lost 4 bases; unmatched junction nucleotides: 6. The CDR3 DNA follows: TGTGCCAGCGGACCGGGACAGTATAATTCACCCCTCCACTTT. Protein product: CASGPGQYNSPLHF. Drawing the rest from reference TRBV19 and TRBJ1-6, the complete variable domain is DGGITQSPKYLFRKEGQNVTLSCEQNLNHDAMYWYRQDPGQGLRLIYYSQIVNDFQKGDIAEGYSVSREKKESFPLTVTSAQKNPTAFYLCASGPGQYNSPLHFGNGTRLTVT.

To note about this clone: The junction shows a germline mismatch at one end, possibly a read error. The chain carries TRBV5-1 and TRBJ2-5, with 16 nucleotides matching TRBD2. The CDR3 runs to 14 residues. Germline assignment: CDR1 SGHRS and CDR2 YFSETQ. The CDR3: CASSFTGTSGGADF. CDR3 DNA sequence: TGCGCCAGCAGCTTCACCGGGACTAGCGGGGGGGCGGACTTC.

In this sample, this clone turned up once. This rearrangement joins TRBV5-1 to TRBJ1-5, with D perhaps matching TRBD1 (5 bases). This CDR3 is 15 amino acids long. CDR1 and CDR2 from the germline V gene are SGHRS and YFSETQ. Trimming removed 0 bases from V and 6 bases from J, with 13 bases in between. CDR3 coding DNA: TGCGCCAGCAGCTTGGCCCCGGGGGAGGCTCAGCCCCAGCATTTT. This encodes CASSLAPGEAQPQHF.

This clone was detected only a few times. The chain joins TRBV2 to TRBJ2-3; 11 nucleotides line up with TRBD2. The V gene's germline CDR1 is SNHLY and CDR2 FYNNEI. Trimming removed 8 bases from V and 6 bases from J; junction bases left unmatched: 10. This CDR3 is built from 15 residues. The CDR3 coding sequence is TGTGCCAGCCGAAAACTAGCGGGAGTGAGCGATACGCAGTATTTT. As protein: CASRKLAGVSDTQYF.

The rearrangement joins TRBV11-2 to TRBJ2-3, with D uncertain. This CDR3 contains 13 residues. Germline V gene lookup returns CDR1 SGHAT and CDR2 FQNNGV. V was cut by 1 base and J by 7 bases, with 9 bases left in between. The CDR3 nucleotides are TGTGCCAGCAGCTTAGGACCCAGGAATACGCAGTATTTT. Its protein product is CASSLGPRNTQYF.

This chain links TRBV18 with TRBJ2-3; 9 nucleotides match TRBD2. The CDR3 spans 17 residues. Germline V gives CDR1 KGHSH, CDR2 LQKENI. V shed 3 bases and J 5 bases; nucleotides not matched to a gene: 12. The CDR3 nucleotides read TGTGCCAGCTCACCCCGACTCGCGGGGGGGCTCGGAGATACGCAGTATTTT. This gives the protein CASSPRLAGGLGDTQYF.

The DNA for the CDR3 is TGCAGCGCTGACGACAGAACGACTGCCTCGGTATACACCTTC. This translates into CSADDRTTASVYTF. V and J are TRBV29-1 and TRBJ1-2, with a weak D call TRBD1 (5 bases). Trimming took off 7 bases at V and 11 bases at J, with 26 bases between the two ends. Germline V CDR1 and CDR2: SQVTM, ANQGSEA. This CDR3 comprises 14 residues.

The genes are TRBV27 and TRBJ1-6; 7 bases agree with TRBD1. V dropped 8 bases and J dropped 4; count of bases not matched to a gene: 5. Germline lookup yields CDR1 MNHEY and CDR2 SMNVEV (reference sequence). CDR3 length: 14 amino acids. The CDR3 coding sequence is TGTGCCAGCTCGACAGGGCTTTATAATTCACCCCTCCACTTT. Protein product: CASSTGLYNSPLHF.

The V and J genes are TRBV5-1 and TRBJ1-1; no clear D gene. CDR3 length: 13 residues. Germline loops: CDR1 SGHRS, CDR2 YFSETQ. Trimming took 3 bases from V and 3 from J, leaving 9 bases between them. CDR3 protein: CASSSQRDTEAFF. In DNA, the CDR3 is TGCGCCAGCAGCTCTCAGCGGGACACTGAAGCTTTCTTT.

The chain has TRBV30 and TRBJ1-2; no clear D gene. The CDR3 is made up of 13 amino acids. The germline CDR1 and CDR2 sequences are GTSNPN and SVGIG (reference sequence). The V gene lost 0 bases and the J gene lost 8 bases, with 13 bases spanning the gap. This chain's CDR3 is CAWSVQTGVGYTF. Written as DNA, the CDR3 is TGTGCCTGGAGTGTTCAGACCGGGGTCGGCTACACCTTC.

The chain links TRBV27 to TRBJ1-6; D may be TRBD1 (5 bases). The CDR3 extends over 17 amino acids. Germline loops: CDR1 MNHEY, CDR2 SMNVEV (reference sequence). Trimming stripped 1 base from V and 6 bases from J, with 16 bases between. CDR3 in amino acids: CASSLFREHLSNSPLHF. The CDR3 DNA reads as TGTGCCAGCAGTTTATTCAGGGAACACTTGAGTAATTCACCCCTCCACTTT.

This clone was recorded many times. The J gene is TRBJ1-1, the V gene TRBV11-2; the D is unclear. From germline, CDR1 is SGHAT and CDR2 FQNNGV. V lost 0 bases, J lost 6 bases, and 11 bases lay in between. The CDR3 runs 14 residues. The CDR3 coding sequence is TGTGCCAGCAGCTTAGATGGCTCATGGCCTGAAGCTTTCTTT. It codes for CASSLDGSWPEAFF.

The chain is built from TRBV3-1 (or the pseudogene TRBV3-2) and TRBJ1-5; D perhaps matches TRBD1 (6 bases). The germline V and J ends were trimmed by 1 base and 5 bases, with 6 bases remaining between them. The CDR3 is 13 amino acids. CDR1 and CDR2 (germline): LGHDT, YNNKEL (reference sequence). CDR3 DNA sequence: TGTGCCAGCAGCCAAGCAGGGGATCAGCCCCAGCATTTT. This gives the protein CASSQAGDQPQHF.